This section outlines one T cell receptor beta chain sequence together with its context. Here immunoSEQ multiplex PCR was the method, and the copy in TCRdb shows in-frame clones only, minus some. The sample comprises about 320,000 clones, under 90% of which are singletons, and roughly 10% rests with the top ten. The CDR3 is 19 residues long. V dropped 3 bases and J dropped 3; count of bases not matched to a gene: 16. CDR1 is SGHNT and CDR2 is YENEEA in the germline V gene. The sample originates from a study of blood T cell repertoires in COVID-19. Study summary: COVID-19 samples collected from the United States, Italy and Spain covered acute and convalescent phases. Sources were T cells, B-cell-depleted T cells, or PBMCs; the material itself was cDNA or gDNA.

The chain employs TRBV11-3 and TRBJ2-2; 7 nucleotides match TRBD1. The receptor was isolated from a woman between 25 and 40 years old with COVID-19, enrolled during active disease. Sequencing was done on a sample of peripheral blood. The chain's CDR3 is CASSFDPTGSNWYTGELFF. DNA for the CDR3: TGTGCCAGCAGCTTTGATCCGACAGGGTCAAACTGGTACACCGGGGAGCTGTTTTTT.